A single sample is the source of the 18 T cell receptor beta chains below, sequenced in a study of T cell repertoires in cytomegalovirus infection. Antigens for these TCRs are unknown. TCRdb fed the reads into MiXCR, producing one record per CDR3 protein. Counted here are about 830,000 distinct CDR3 sequences, 32% occurring once; the ten biggest clones make up 9.5% to 15%. Material: cultured CD8+ T cells from PBMCs, obtained from culture after CMV antigen stimulation. These receptors were taken from a human donor in good health (CMV status not recorded). Some clones in this sample may be carry-over from other donors' samples.

At least ten counts were recorded for this clonotype. The chain combines TRBV7-2 with TRBJ2-5, with 15 bases aligning to TRBD2. CDR1 is SGHTA, CDR2 FQGNSA, per germline. V trimming: 5 bases; J trimming: 5 bases; junction bases outside the gene matches: 6. The CDR3 totals 16 residues. The CDR3 region is CASSRGLAGGRETQYF. The CDR3 DNA is TGTGCCAGCAGCCGCGGACTAGCGGGGGGGAGGGAGACCCAGTACTTC.

This clonotype was seen a handful of times. This chain joins TRBV27 and TRBJ1-1; D is unresolved. V was trimmed by 10 bases and J by 4 bases, leaving 10 bases between them. The length of the CDR3 is 11 residues. CDR1 is MNHEY and CDR2 is SMNVEV in the germline V gene (reference sequence). The CDR3 DNA sequence: TGTGCCACTTCCCAAGGCACTGAAGCTTTCTTT. Amino acid sequence: CATSQGTEAFF.

The V gene is TRBV7-4, the J gene TRBJ2-2, with 9 nucleotides matching TRBD2. V lost 5 bases to trimming and J lost 4 bases; unmatched junction nucleotides: 5. Per germline, CDR1 SGHVT and CDR2 SQSDAQ. The CDR3 sequence is 15 residues long. The CDR3 bases are TGTGCCAGCAGCCAGACTAGCGGACCCACCGGGGAGCTGTTTTTT. This translates into CASSQTSGPTGELFF.

This clonotype showed up just a few times. The CDR3 region has the DNA TGTGCCAGCAGCTTAGGGGGCAGAATAACTGAAGCTTTCTTT. This gives the protein CASSLGGRITEAFF. The genes are TRBV7-6 and TRBJ1-1; D might be TRBD1 (5 bases). The CDR3 extends over 14 amino acids. Trimming took off 1 base at V and 5 bases at J, with 11 bases between the two ends. CDR1 and CDR2 from the germline V gene are SGHVS and FNYEAQ.

The chain carries TRBV7-3 and TRBJ2-2; TRBD2 agrees at 14 bases. The CDR3 totals 18 residues. V lost 5 bases and J lost 3; bases outside the gene matches: 8. Germline values: CDR1 SGHTA, CDR2 FQGTGA. CDR3 amino acids: CASSVWTSGGLYTGELFF. DNA of the CDR3: TGTGCCAGCAGCGTATGGACTAGCGGGGGGCTGTACACCGGGGAGCTGTTTTTT.

J is TRBJ2-2 and V is TRBV11-2; unclear D gene. V was cut by 3 bases and J by 4 bases, with 9 bases left in between. From germline, CDR1 is SGHAT and CDR2 FQNNGV. The CDR3 is made up of 14 amino acids. As DNA, the CDR3 is TGTGCCAGCAGCTTCCAGCCGGGCACCGGGGAGCTGTTTTTT. It encodes CASSFQPGTGELFF.

This clonotype was detected only a few times. The chain recombines TRBV28 with TRBJ2-5; D may correspond to TRBD1 or TRBD2 (6 bases each). CDR3 length: 17 residues. V lost 3 bases, J lost 5 bases, and 22 bases lay in between. CDR1 is MDHEN and CDR2 is SYDVKM in the germline V gene. The CDR3 nucleotides are TGTGCCAGCAGTTTTTTGGGGTCAGGGGAGGAGTGGGAGACCCAGTACTTC. It yields the protein CASSFLGSGEEWETQYF.

This clonotype was counted a few times. The DNA of the CDR3 is TGTGCCAGCAGCCCGGGGACTAGCAGGTGGAATGAGCAGTTCTTC. Translating gives CASSPGTSRWNEQFF. The gene calls are TRBV7-2 and TRBJ2-1; 9 positions match TRBD2. The CDR3 contains 15 residues. Looked up from germline, CDR1 is SGHTA and CDR2 is FQGNSA. After removal of 5 bases from V and 7 bases from J, the junction contained 9 bases not matched to a gene.

This clonotype has a count of ten or more. The chain combines TRBV4-3 with TRBJ1-2, with D tentatively TRBD1 (6 bases). Germline loops: CDR1 LGHNA, CDR2 YSLEER. V was pared by 4 bases and J by 4 bases, with 7 bases between. CDR3 length: 12 residues. CDR3 DNA: TGCGCCAGCAGCCGAGGGGGCTATGGCTACACCTTC. This sequence encodes CASSRGGYGYTF.

This clonotype was recorded once. The chain uses TRBV27 and TRBJ2-7, with TRBD1 as a possible D gene (6 bases). The CDR3 is 15 residues long. V was clipped by 2 bases and J by 3 bases, with 14 bases between them. Germline assignment: CDR1 MNHEY and CDR2 SMNVEV (reference sequence). The CDR3 loop is CASSLARTVLYEQYF. The CDR3 region has the DNA TGTGCCAGCAGTTTAGCCCGGACAGTTCTCTACGAGCAGTACTTC.

CDR3 sequence reads: CASSPSASTDTQYF. CDR3 coding DNA: TGTGCCAGCAGCCCATCAGCCAGCACAGATACGCAGTATTTT. The chain has TRBV5-6 and TRBJ2-3, with D uncertain. Germline CDR1 is SGHDT and CDR2 is YYEEEE. Between the trimmed V and J ends, which lost 4 bases and 0 bases, there was a span of 9 bases. This CDR3 comprises 14 residues. The whole variable domain, remainder taken from reference TRBV5-6 and TRBJ2-3, is DAGVTQSPTHLIKTRGQQVTLRCSPKSGHDTVSWYQQALGQGPQFIFQYYEEEERQRGNFPDRFSGHQFPNYSSELNVNALLLGDSALYLCASSPSASTDTQYFGPGTRLTVL.

This clonotype was seen a few times. The V gene is TRBV19, the J gene TRBJ1-1; D gene ambiguous. The ends were cut back, 6 bases at V and 3 bases at J, with 11 bases in the middle. Germline CDR1 and CDR2: LNHDA and SQIVND (reference sequence). The CDR3 consists of 13 residues. The CDR3 protein is CASRKGPYTEAFF. In DNA form, the CDR3 reads TGTGCCAGTAGGAAAGGGCCTTACACTGAAGCTTTCTTT.

This clonotype was counted only a few times. The chain has TRBV27 and TRBJ1-2; D unclear. CDR3 length equals 14 residues. Deletions cut 7 bases from V and 7 bases from J, with 19 bases between. Germline CDR1 is MNHEY and CDR2 is SMNVEV (reference sequence). The CDR3 here is CASTLTGGSGGYTF. CDR3 coding DNA: TGTGCCAGCACCCTTACTGGTGGCTCCGGTGGCTACACCTTC.

The chain is built from TRBV2 and TRBJ2-7; tentatively, D is TRBD2 (7 bases). From germline, CDR1 is SNHLY and CDR2 FYNNEI. The CDR3 has 10 amino acids. Trimming shortened V by 7 bases and J by 10 bases, and 11 bases separated the two germline ends. The CDR3 reads CASMAGAQYF. As DNA, the CDR3 is TGTGCCAGCATGGCGGGGGCCCAGTACTTC. Full variable domain (missing parts from reference TRBV2 and TRBJ2-7): EPEVTQTPSHQVTQMGQEVILRCVPISNHLYFYWYRQILGQKVEFLVSFYNNEISEKSEIFDDQFSVERPDGSNFTLKIRSTKLEDSAMYFCASMAGAQYFGPGTRLTVT.

The chain carries TRBV11-2 and TRBJ1-1, with a possible D match to TRBD1 (6 bases). Trimming cost V 1 base and J 2 bases, with 8 bases left between them. The germline V gene has CDR1 SGHAT and CDR2 FQNNGV. The CDR3 spans 14 residues. CDR3 sequence: CASSLAGHNTEAFF. The CDR3 DNA sequence: TGTGCCAGCAGCTTAGCGGGACATAACACTGAAGCTTTCTTT.

The V gene is TRBV19, the J gene TRBJ1-1; D unclear. The CDR3 runs to 15 residues. Germline V lookup: CDR1 LNHDA, CDR2 SQIVND (reference sequence). Between the trimmed V and J ends, which lost 7 bases and 0 bases, there was a span of 15 bases. CDR3 in DNA: TGTGCCAGTAAAATGGTAGGGAAGATGAACACTGAAGCTTTCTTT. Translating gives CASKMVGKMNTEAFF.

The gene calls are TRBV5-6 and TRBJ2-7; TRBD2 is a possible D gene (5 bases). This CDR3 has 17 amino acids. Trimming pared 4 bases from V and 2 bases from J, leaving 22 bases between. In germline, CDR1 is SGHDT, CDR2 YYEEEE. CDR3 sequence (DNA): TGTGCCAGCAGCCCCGGGGTAGTCGGGGTCCGCACCTACGAGCAGTACTTC. Its protein is CASSPGVVGVRTYEQYF. The full variable domain, its missing parts supplied by reference TRBV5-6 and TRBJ2-7, is DAGVTQSPTHLIKTRGQQVTLRCSPKSGHDTVSWYQQALGQGPQFIFQYYEEEERQRGNFPDRFSGHQFPNYSSELNVNALLLGDSALYLCASSPGVVGVRTYEQYFGPGTRLTVT.

Turning to this clonotype: In this CDR3 the conserved last residue, phenylalanine or tryptophan, is missing, so a read error is likely. The chain uses TRBV12-3 or TRBV12-4 and TRBJ1-4; 7 bases are shared with TRBD1. The CDR3 loop spans 15 amino acids. With V trimmed by 6 bases and J by 3 bases, 7 bases remained unmatched. The CDR3 reads CASSPPGQANEKLFL. CDR3 nucleotides: TGTGCCAGCAGCCCGCCCGGACAGGCTAATGAAAAACTGTTTCTT.